Each of the 13 T cell receptor beta chains below was sequenced from the same sample in a study of Graves' ophthalmopathy and Graves' hyperthyroidism. Using RNA transcripts, the TCR beta CDR3 regions were amplified. The authors performed first-round RT-PCR with HTBI primers and then a second-round multiplex PCR. TCRdb independently ran MiXCR on the multiplex PCR reads; one entry per CDR3 protein. The data hold under 350,000 distinct CDR3 sequences, with roughly a sixth observed a single time. Material for sequencing was peripheral blood. The receptors come from an adult man with Graves' ophthalmopathy.

This chain links TRBV28 with TRBJ2-5, with a weak D call TRBD2 (6 bases). This CDR3 has 14 residues. Germline lookup yields CDR1 MDHEN and CDR2 SYDVKM. Deletions cut 5 bases from V and 4 bases from J, with 14 bases between. CDR3 in DNA: TGTGCCAGCAGTAACCCGGGACTTGCAGAGACCCAGTACTTC. Amino acids: CASSNPGLAETQYF.

This clonotype appeared many times. A junction end diverges from the germline sequence, so it may reflect a read error. The chain joins TRBV6-2 or TRBV6-3 to TRBJ2-7, with D unresolved. CDR3 size: 9 residues. Germline V gene sequence: CDR1 MNHEY, CDR2 SVGEGT. The CDR3 bases are TGTGCCAGCAGTCAATGGTCTTTTTTC. It encodes CASSQWSFF.

This clonotype was observed many times. The chain couples TRBV6-2 or TRBV6-3 to TRBJ2-7; 7 bases align to TRBD1. Per the germline V gene, CDR1 is MNHEY and CDR2 is SVGEGT. There are 15 residues in the CDR3. With 2 bases clipped from V and 2 bases from J, the junction kept 6 bases outside the gene matches. The CDR3 coding sequence is TGTGCCAGCAGTTACAAAGGGACAGCCCCCTACGAGCAGTACTTC. Protein product: CASSYKGTAPYEQYF.

This clonotype was found many times. V is TRBV7-3 and J is TRBJ2-2; the D gene is possibly TRBD1 (6 bases). Germline V gives CDR1 SGHTA, CDR2 FQGTGA. Trimming removed 3 bases at V and 7 bases at J, with 12 bases between. This CDR3 comprises 14 residues. CDR3 in amino acids: CASSFAQGIGELFF. CDR3 nucleotide sequence: TGTGCCAGCAGCTTCGCACAGGGTATCGGGGAGCTGTTTTTT.

Only a few counts were recorded for this clonotype. This chain uses TRBV11-2 with TRBJ2-5; 9 nucleotides align to TRBD2. J lost 2 bases, V lost 1 base, and 5 bases had no gene match. Germline V gene data show CDR1 as SGHAT and CDR2 as FQNNGV. The CDR3 consists of 16 residues. The CDR3: CASSLVASGKQETQYF. The CDR3 DNA reads TGTGCCAGCAGCTTAGTCGCTAGCGGGAAGCAAGAGACCCAGTACTTC.

This chain joins TRBV19 and TRBJ1-1; D may be TRBD1 (5 bases). V dropped 6 bases and J dropped 11 bases, with 16 bases sitting between them. Germline V gene data show CDR1 as LNHDA and CDR2 as SQIVND (reference sequence). The CDR3 is 12 amino acids. CDR3: CASRNPGQMAFF. DNA for the CDR3: TGTGCCAGTAGAAACCCAGGACAAATGGCTTTCTTT.

This clonotype appeared many times. V gene TRBV5-1 combines with J gene TRBJ1-1, with 8 nucleotides matching TRBD1. V lost 4 bases and J lost 4; bases outside the gene matches: 12. Germline loops: CDR1 SGHRS, CDR2 YFSETQ. The CDR3 consists of 16 residues. The CDR3 here is CASSSGQGFSATEAFF. In nucleotides, the CDR3 is TGCGCCAGCAGCAGCGGACAGGGATTTTCAGCCACTGAAGCTTTCTTT.

This clonotype was seen many times. The chain uses TRBV2 and TRBJ1-2; D not resolved. Germline CDR1 SNHLY, CDR2 FYNNEI. With 7 bases removed from V and 3 bases from J, the gap between germline ends came to 6 bases. The CDR3 is made up of 11 amino acids. This CDR3 reads CASTEDYGYTF. The CDR3 DNA follows: TGTGCCAGCACGGAGGACTATGGCTACACCTTC.

This clonotype was detected many times. The chain couples TRBV13 to TRBJ2-7, with TRBD2 matching over 13 bases. J lost 3 bases, V lost 5 bases, and 10 bases had no gene match. Germline V gene sequence: CDR1 PRHDT, CDR2 FYEKMQ (reference sequence). This CDR3 has 17 amino acids. CDR3: CASSPTSGGARIYEQYF. DNA of the CDR3: TGTGCCAGCAGCCCCACTAGCGGGGGGGCACGGATCTACGAGCAGTACTTC. The full variable domain, rest sourced from reference TRBV13 and TRBJ2-7, is AAGVIQSPRHLIKEKRETATLKCYPIPRHDTVYWYQQGPGQDPQFLISFYEKMQSDKGSIPDRFSAQQFSDYHSELNMSSLELGDSALYFCASSPTSGGARIYEQYFGPGTRLTVT.

This clonotype was recorded many times. J is TRBJ1-5 and V is TRBV6-2 or TRBV6-3; D remains ambiguous. Deletions cut 8 bases from V and 6 bases from J, with 14 bases between. CDR1 MNHEY and CDR2 SVGEGT come from the germline V gene. The CDR3 runs to 13 residues. The chain's CDR3 is CASAKGIIQPQHF. Written as DNA, the CDR3 is TGTGCCAGCGCGAAGGGAATTATTCAGCCCCAGCATTTT.

The table lists this clonotype with many counts. The chain uses TRBV6-1 and TRBJ2-7; 7 bases are a match to TRBD1. The CDR3 length is 16 residues. Trimming at V came to 7 bases and at J to 1 base, leaving 13 bases not matched to a gene. Germline lookup yields CDR1 MNHNS and CDR2 SASEGT. CDR3 nucleotides: TGTGCCAGCACCCTCCGACAGGGCCCGAATTCCTACGAGCAGTACTTC. Translating it yields CASTLRQGPNSYEQYF.

This clonotype was observed at least ten times. V gene TRBV6-4 combines with J gene TRBJ1-1, with D hard to call. Trimming removed 3 bases from V and 5 bases from J, with 10 bases in between. This CDR3 region has 13 residues. CDR1 and CDR2 (germline): MRHNA, SNTAGT. DNA for the CDR3: TGTGCCAGCAGTGAGGCTCGATCTACTGAAGCTTTCTTT. Its protein product is CASSEARSTEAFF.

In this sample, this clonotype turned up many times. The rearrangement links TRBV12-3 or TRBV12-4 to TRBJ2-7; the D is unclear. V was cut by 6 bases and J by 4 bases, with 16 bases left in between. The CDR3 covers 14 residues. The CDR3 coding sequence is TGTGCCAGCAGCTTCCGACCACGATCATACGAGCAGTACTTC. Protein sequence: CASSFRPRSYEQYF.